These 24 T cell receptor beta chains share one sample of origin, sequenced in a study of ipilimumab plus nivolumab after autologous stem cell transplantation. This table comes from immunoSEQ multiplex PCR, and its TCRdb copy is limited to in-frame clones, with some not included. The sample holds over 8,500 clones, about 67% seen once. The sample in question was PBMCs, obtained in a trial of ipilimumab plus nivolumab as post-transplant consolidation. Source of these receptors: a female donor with multiple myeloma.

The rearrangement joins TRBV19 to TRBJ1-2; no firm D call. Germline V gives CDR1 LNHDA, CDR2 SQIVND (reference sequence). Trimming shortened V by 3 bases and J by 5 bases, and 13 bases separated the two germline ends. The CDR3 has 14 amino acids. CDR3 sequence: CASSIPRRPYGYTF. The CDR3 nucleotides read TGTGCCAGTAGTATCCCCCGCAGGCCTTATGGCTACACCTTC.

The chain carries TRBV6-5 and TRBJ2-7, with 9 nucleotides matching TRBD2. With 6 bases clipped from V and 2 bases from J, the junction kept 5 bases outside the gene matches. CDR1 MNHEY and CDR2 SVGAGI come from the germline V gene. This CDR3 is 14 amino acids long. The CDR3 region is CASRTPSGAYEQYF. CDR3 coding DNA: TGTGCCAGCAGGACCCCTAGCGGGGCCTACGAGCAGTACTTC.

The CDR3 protein is CASSRGLAVNTGELFF. CDR3 nucleotide sequence: TGTGCCAGCAGCCGGGGACTAGCGGTAAACACCGGGGAGCTGTTTTTT. The V call is TRBV5-4, the J call TRBJ2-2; TRBD2 matches at 11 bases. CDR3 length: 16 amino acids. V was clipped by 4 bases and J by 2 bases; unmatched bases: 4. Germline loops: CDR1 SGHNT, CDR2 YYREEE (reference sequence).

The rearrangement joins TRBV19 to TRBJ1-6; TRBD1 might be the D (5 bases). The CDR3 has 15 amino acids. Germline loops: CDR1 LNHDA, CDR2 SQIVND (reference sequence). Trimming removed 7 bases at V and 5 bases at J, with 15 bases between. CDR3 protein: CASISRDGHNSPLHF. The CDR3 DNA is TGTGCCAGTATATCCAGGGACGGTCATAATTCACCCCTCCACTTT. The variable domain in full, with the rest retrieved from reference TRBV19 and TRBJ1-6, is DGGITQSPKYLFRKEGQNVTLSCEQNLNHDAMYWYRQDPGQGLRLIYYSQIVNDFQKGDIAEGYSVSREKKESFPLTVTSAQKNPTAFYLCASISRDGHNSPLHFGNGTRLTVT.

The chain recombines TRBV19 with TRBJ2-3, with D uncertain. The germline gives CDR1 LNHDA, CDR2 SQIVND (reference sequence). The CDR3 contains 12 residues. Trimming cost V 5 bases and J 0 bases, with 3 bases left between them. CDR3 loop: CASSVSTDTQYF. For the CDR3, the DNA is TGTGCCAGTAGTGTCAGCACAGATACGCAGTATTTT.

This clone was counted a few times. The V call is TRBV19, the J call TRBJ1-2; D gene uncertain. The germline V gene encodes CDR1 LNHDA and CDR2 SQIVND (reference sequence). CDR3 size: 11 residues. V was trimmed by 3 bases and J by 6 bases, leaving 5 bases between them. The CDR3 loop reads CASSIAHGYTF. CDR3 sequence (DNA): TGTGCCAGTAGTATTGCCCATGGCTACACCTTC.

This clone was found once. The gene calls are TRBV10-3 and TRBJ2-1; 10 bases map to TRBD2. Per germline, CDR1 ENHRY and CDR2 SYGVKD. The trim removed 1 base at V and 4 bases at J, leaving 7 bases unmatched. The CDR3 covers 17 residues. The CDR3 bases are TGTGCCATCAGTGAGTTCCTAGCGGGAGATACGTACAATGAGCAGTTCTTC. This sequence encodes CAISEFLAGDTYNEQFF.

This clone was seen just once. The chain employs TRBV6-6 and TRBJ1-1; maybe TRBD1 (6 bases). V shed 7 bases and J shed 11 bases, with 20 bases lying between them. This CDR3 has 13 residues. Germline V gene lookup returns CDR1 MNHNY and CDR2 SVGAGI (reference sequence). In DNA, the CDR3 is TGTGCCAGCACCTCTACGGGGGCCCGCCGGGCTTTCTTT. It specifies CASTSTGARRAFF.

The chain combines TRBV29-1 with TRBJ2-7; D might be TRBD2 (7 bases). The CDR3 consists of 14 residues. Trimming took off 5 bases at V and 2 bases at J, with 16 bases between the two ends. CDR1 and CDR2 from the germline V gene are SQVTM and ANQGSEA. The CDR3 nucleotides read TGCAGCGTTTCCCCAGGGCGGGGGCCCTACGAGCAGTACTTC. Translation gives CSVSPGRGPYEQYF.

J is TRBJ1-2 and V is TRBV6-5; 7 bases line up with TRBD1. The CDR3 totals 12 residues. Per germline, CDR1 MNHEY and CDR2 SVGAGI. The V and J ends lost 4 bases and 8 bases, in that order; junction bases with no gene match: 4. In nucleotides, the CDR3 is TGTGCCAGCAGTTCACAGGGGCGAGGCTACACCTTC. As protein: CASSSQGRGYTF.

The table lists this clone with a few counts. This sample also contains other DNA sequences that code for the same CDR3. The chain is built from TRBV6-1 and TRBJ2-7; D remains unclear. The length of the CDR3 is 11 residues. The germline gives CDR1 MNHNS, CDR2 SASEGT. The V gene lost 6 bases and the J gene lost 0 bases, with 3 bases spanning the gap. The CDR3 reads CASRISYEQYF. CDR3 DNA: TGTGCCAGCAGAATCTCCTACGAGCAGTACTTC.

V gene TRBV23-1 combines with J gene TRBJ1-1; D perhaps matches TRBD1 (6 bases). TRBV23-1 is annotated as an ORF whose role is uncertain. V lost 7 bases, J lost 1 base, and 13 bases lay in between. The length of the CDR3 is 14 residues. Here the CDR3 reads CASTPQQGNTEAFF. In DNA form, the CDR3 reads TGCGCCAGCACCCCACAACAGGGGAACACTGAAGCTTTCTTT.

The J gene is TRBJ2-7, the V gene TRBV6-6, with D perhaps being TRBD1 or TRBD2 (5 bases each). The CDR3 spans 15 residues. The V gene lost 0 bases and the J gene lost 2 bases, with 11 bases spanning the gap. CDR1 and CDR2 from the germline V gene are MNHNY and SVGAGI (reference sequence). CDR3 coding DNA: TGTGCCAGCAGTTACTCGCGTCCGGGGCCCTACGAGCAGTACTTC. It codes for CASSYSRPGPYEQYF.

This clone was recorded only once. This chain links TRBV6-6 with TRBJ2-7; D is perhaps TRBD1 (6 bases). The CDR3 extends over 14 amino acids. V shed 2 bases and J shed 2 bases, with 10 bases lying between them. CDR1 and CDR2 from the germline V gene are MNHNY and SVGAGI (reference sequence). CDR3 sequence (DNA): TGTGCCAGCAGTTACGAGGGGGTCCCCTACGAGCAGTACTTC. Translating gives CASSYEGVPYEQYF.

This chain links TRBV6-5 with TRBJ2-7; D is perhaps TRBD2 (5 bases). Trimming took off 0 bases at V and 3 bases at J, with 12 bases between the two ends. Germline V CDR1 and CDR2: MNHEY, SVGAGI. The CDR3 covers 15 residues. The CDR3 DNA is TGTGCCAGCAGTTACTCGAAAACCGGGAACTACGAGCAGTACTTC. It yields the protein CASSYSKTGNYEQYF.

The CDR3 spells CASSLDRGTGAIRKQFF. The CDR3 bases are TGTGCCAGCAGCTTAGATCGGGGAACCGGGGCAATCCGTAAGCAGTTCTTC. This chain uses TRBV11-3 with TRBJ2-1; either TRBD1 or TRBD2 may fit D (5 bases each). Germline V CDR1 and CDR2: SGHNT, YENEEA. The CDR3 extends over 17 amino acids. The germline V and J ends were trimmed by 0 bases and 11 bases, with 23 bases remaining between them.

The J gene is TRBJ2-1, the V gene TRBV7-6; 11 bases map to TRBD2. The V gene end was trimmed by 3 bases and the J gene end by 6 bases; junction bases not matched to a gene: 7. Germline loops: CDR1 SGHVS, CDR2 FNYEAQ. This CDR3 comprises 16 residues. The CDR3 nucleotides read TGTGCCAGCAGCTTTTTAGCGGGAGGGCCGGTCAATGAGCAGTTCTTC. The encoded protein is CASSFLAGGPVNEQFF.

This clone has a handful of counts. In DNA form, the CDR3 reads TGCGCCAGCAGCCAAGATGACGCTCAGGGGGCATTAGAGACCCAGTACTTC. Its translation: CASSQDDAQGALETQYF. This chain links TRBV4-1 with TRBJ2-5; 8 nucleotides line up with TRBD1. The germline CDR1 and CDR2 sequences are MGHRA and YSYEKL. This CDR3 comprises 17 residues. Unmatched junction bases numbered 10, after V lost 0 bases and J lost 4 bases.

The CDR3 region is CASSQEPGMNTEAFF. The CDR3 coding sequence is TGTGCCAGCAGCCAAGAGCCAGGAATGAACACTGAAGCTTTCTTT. The gene calls are TRBV4-2 and TRBJ1-1; D remains ambiguous. V lost 0 bases and J lost 0, with 8 bases in between. Germline V gives CDR1 LGHNA, CDR2 YNFKEQ. The CDR3 runs to 15 residues.

The rearrangement links TRBV11-2 to TRBJ2-3; TRBD2 might be the D (5 bases). V lost 1 base, J lost 5 bases, and 7 bases lay in between. The CDR3 loop spans 13 amino acids. Looked up from germline, CDR1 is SGHAT and CDR2 is FQNNGV. CDR3 bases: TGTGCCAGCAGCTTAGGACTATTAGATACGCAGTATTTT. Protein: CASSLGLLDTQYF.

The chain carries TRBV7-3 and TRBJ1-4; D might be TRBD1 (5 bases). Germline assignment: CDR1 SGHTA and CDR2 FQGTGA. V was cut by 1 base and J by 10 bases, with 16 bases left in between. The CDR3 has 15 amino acids. CDR3 DNA sequence: TGTGCCAGCAGCTTAAAGGGGACCTTTTTGGGAAAACTGTTTTTT. Amino acid sequence: CASSLKGTFLGKLFF.

CDR3 protein: CASSLASENEQYF. Here the CDR3 DNA reads TGTGCCAGCAGCTTGGCCTCGGAAAACGAGCAGTACTTC. The chain employs TRBV4-2 and TRBJ2-7; no definite D call. The CDR3 is 13 amino acids. V lost 5 bases, J lost 5 bases, and 13 bases lay in between. Germline lookup yields CDR1 LGHNA and CDR2 YNFKEQ.

This chain uses TRBV5-1 with TRBJ1-1, with D possibly matching TRBD1 (5 bases). V was trimmed by 6 bases and J by 1 base, leaving 13 bases between them. This CDR3 has 14 amino acids. Germline V gene data show CDR1 as SGHRS and CDR2 as YFSETQ. The CDR3 DNA sequence: TGCGCCAGCATCGGGGTCGGGGGGAACACTGAAGCTTTCTTT. Its translation is CASIGVGGNTEAFF. The full variable domain, rest sourced from reference TRBV5-1 and TRBJ1-1, is KAGVTQTPRYLIKTRGQQVTLSCSPISGHRSVSWYQQTPGQGLQFLFEYFSETQRNKGNFPGRFSGRQFSNSRSEMNVSTLELGDSALYLCASIGVGGNTEAFFGQGTRLTVV.

The chain uses TRBV7-9 and TRBJ1-1, with a possible D match to TRBD1 (5 bases). This CDR3 spans 16 amino acids. V was cut by 3 bases and J by 5 bases, with 19 bases left in between. Germline V gene sequence: CDR1 SEHNR, CDR2 FQNEAQ (reference sequence). The CDR3 spells CASSFFQGLRGTEAFF. The CDR3, as DNA: TGTGCCAGCAGCTTTTTTCAGGGATTACGAGGGACTGAAGCTTTCTTT.